This T cell receptor (beta chain) was captured by sequencing in a study of T cell changes during pregnancy in multiple sclerosis. Germline CDR1 reads MNHEY; CDR2 reads SMNVEV (reference sequence). This CDR3 spans 13 amino acids. The V and J ends lost 6 bases and 6 bases, in that order; junction bases with no gene match: 7. Sequencing was performed with immunoSEQ multiplex PCR; in TCRdb, only in-frame clones are kept and a portion is missing. The sample includes some 71,000 clones, approximately 91% seen only once; the top ten take 1.4%. The rearrangement links TRBV27 to TRBJ1-1; TRBD1 matches 7 bases. This receptor was obtained from a female donor with multiple sclerosis, enrolled in a pregnancy study. This sample comprised peripheral blood, obtained in the third trimester of pregnancy. This CDR3 reads CASSQQGWAEAFF. CDR3 in DNA: TGTGCCAGCAGCCAACAGGGGTGGGCTGAAGCTTTCTTT.